This T cell receptor beta chain was sequenced in a study of blood T cells in healthy people across ages. A second PCR, run for about 6 to 12 cycles, used a sample-barcoded 5' primer plus a J-beta primer mix. TCRdb reprocessed the 5' RACE reads with MiXCR, giving one entry per CDR3 protein. In the table there are approximately 900,000 distinct CDR3 sequences, around 48% of which are singletons. Germline V CDR1 and CDR2: MNHEY, SVGAGI. Trimming took 2 bases from V and 3 from J, leaving 13 bases between them. The CDR3 runs 15 residues. The TCR originated in a man aged 25-45 years in good health. The chain is built from TRBV6-5 and TRBJ2-5; no reliable D call. Material: blood. The CDR3 nucleotides read TGTGCCAGCAGTTACGGACCGACCTCCAAAGAGACCCAGTACTTC. Translating gives CASSYGPTSKETQYF.